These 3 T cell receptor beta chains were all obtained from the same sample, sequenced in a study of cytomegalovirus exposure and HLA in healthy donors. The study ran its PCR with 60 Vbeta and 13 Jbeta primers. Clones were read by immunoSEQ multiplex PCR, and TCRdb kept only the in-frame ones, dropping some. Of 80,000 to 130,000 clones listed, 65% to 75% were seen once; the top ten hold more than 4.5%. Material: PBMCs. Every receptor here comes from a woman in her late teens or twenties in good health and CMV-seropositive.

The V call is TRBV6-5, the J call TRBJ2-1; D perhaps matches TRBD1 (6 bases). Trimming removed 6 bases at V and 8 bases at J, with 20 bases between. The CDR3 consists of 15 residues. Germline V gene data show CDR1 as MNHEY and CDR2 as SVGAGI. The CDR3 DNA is TGTGCCAGCAGCAGGGGAGAGGGTTACCGCGATGAGCAGTTCTTC. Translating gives CASSRGEGYRDEQFF.

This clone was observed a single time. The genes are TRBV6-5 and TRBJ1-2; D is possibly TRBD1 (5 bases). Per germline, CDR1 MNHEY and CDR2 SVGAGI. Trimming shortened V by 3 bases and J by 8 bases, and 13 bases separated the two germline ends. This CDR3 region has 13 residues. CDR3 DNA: TGTGCCAGCAGTTATGAGGACACAAGCGGCTACACCTTC. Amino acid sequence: CASSYEDTSGYTF.

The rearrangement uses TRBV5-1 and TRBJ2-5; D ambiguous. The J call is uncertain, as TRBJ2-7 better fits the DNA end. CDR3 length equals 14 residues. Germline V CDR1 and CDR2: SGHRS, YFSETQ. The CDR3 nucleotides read TGCGCCAGCAGCTTGGCAGGCAAGGCCTACGAGCAGTACTTC. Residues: CASSLAGKAYEQYF.